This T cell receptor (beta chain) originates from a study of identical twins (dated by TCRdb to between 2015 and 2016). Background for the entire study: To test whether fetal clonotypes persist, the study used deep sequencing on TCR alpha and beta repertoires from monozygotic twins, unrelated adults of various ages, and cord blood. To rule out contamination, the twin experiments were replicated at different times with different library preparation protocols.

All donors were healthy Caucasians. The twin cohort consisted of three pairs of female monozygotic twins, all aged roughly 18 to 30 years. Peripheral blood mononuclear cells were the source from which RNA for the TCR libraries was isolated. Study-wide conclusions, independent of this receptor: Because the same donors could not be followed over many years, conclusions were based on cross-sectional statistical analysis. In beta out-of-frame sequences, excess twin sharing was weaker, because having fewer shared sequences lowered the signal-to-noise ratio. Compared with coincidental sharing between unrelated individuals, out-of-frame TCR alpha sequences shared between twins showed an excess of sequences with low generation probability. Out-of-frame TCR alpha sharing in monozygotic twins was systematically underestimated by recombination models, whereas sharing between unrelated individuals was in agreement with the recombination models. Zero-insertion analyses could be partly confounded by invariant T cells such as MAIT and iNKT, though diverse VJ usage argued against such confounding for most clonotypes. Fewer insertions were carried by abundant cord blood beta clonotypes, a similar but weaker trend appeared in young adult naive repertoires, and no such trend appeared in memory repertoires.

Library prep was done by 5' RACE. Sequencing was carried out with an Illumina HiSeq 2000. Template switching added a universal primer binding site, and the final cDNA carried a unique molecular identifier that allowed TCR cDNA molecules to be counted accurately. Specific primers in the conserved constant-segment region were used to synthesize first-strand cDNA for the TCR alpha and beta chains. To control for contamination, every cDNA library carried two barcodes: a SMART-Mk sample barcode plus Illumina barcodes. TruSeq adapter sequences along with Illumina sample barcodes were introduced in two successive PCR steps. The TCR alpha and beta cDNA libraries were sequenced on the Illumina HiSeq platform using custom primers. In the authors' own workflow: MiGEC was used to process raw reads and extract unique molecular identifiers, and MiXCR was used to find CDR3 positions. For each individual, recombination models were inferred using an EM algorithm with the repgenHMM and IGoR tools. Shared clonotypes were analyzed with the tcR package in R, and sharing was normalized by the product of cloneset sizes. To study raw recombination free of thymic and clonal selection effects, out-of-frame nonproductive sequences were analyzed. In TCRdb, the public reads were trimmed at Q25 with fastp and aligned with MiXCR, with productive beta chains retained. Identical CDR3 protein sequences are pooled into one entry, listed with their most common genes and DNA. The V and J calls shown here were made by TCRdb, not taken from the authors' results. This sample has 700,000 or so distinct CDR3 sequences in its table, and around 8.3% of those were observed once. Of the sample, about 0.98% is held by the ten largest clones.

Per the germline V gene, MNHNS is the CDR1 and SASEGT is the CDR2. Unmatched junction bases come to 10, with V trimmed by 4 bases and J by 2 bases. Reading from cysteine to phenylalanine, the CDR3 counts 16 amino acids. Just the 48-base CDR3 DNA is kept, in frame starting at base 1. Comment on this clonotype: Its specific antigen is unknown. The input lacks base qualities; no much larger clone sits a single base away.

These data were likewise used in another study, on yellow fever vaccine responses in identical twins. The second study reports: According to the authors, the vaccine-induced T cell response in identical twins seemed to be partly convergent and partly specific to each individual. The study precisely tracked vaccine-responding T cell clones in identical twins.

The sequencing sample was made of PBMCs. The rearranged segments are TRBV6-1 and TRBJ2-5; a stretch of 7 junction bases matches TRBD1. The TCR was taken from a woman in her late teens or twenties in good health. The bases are TGTGCCAGCAGTGGAGGATCAGGGGGTGGGCAAGAGACCCAGTACTTC. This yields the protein CASSGGSGGGQETQYF.